Sequencing of this TCR beta chain was carried out in a study of Tregs in tolerant kidney transplant recipients. Study-level points and caveats: Expanding Tregs on activated donor B cells appeared to best identify donor-specific TCRbeta clones.

The repertoire was sequenced with immunoSEQ multiplex PCR; TCRdb's copy has only in-frame clones and lacks some. Of around 120,000 clones detected, 92% appear once; the ten largest clones hold nearly 0.6%. Remarks on this clone: What it binds is unknown.

Sequenced sample: CD4+ T cells from blood. The source of this sequence is a human donor in good health.

CDR3 coding DNA: TGCGCCAGCAGCTTGGCGGCCGGCCCAGGCACCGGGGAGCTGTTTTTT. As protein: CASSLAAGPGTGELFF. V is TRBV5-1 and J is TRBJ2-2; D call uncertain. Germline CDR1 and CDR2: SGHRS and YFSETQ. The CDR3 sequence is 16 residues long. Trimming cost V 0 bases and J 4 bases, with 13 bases left between them.